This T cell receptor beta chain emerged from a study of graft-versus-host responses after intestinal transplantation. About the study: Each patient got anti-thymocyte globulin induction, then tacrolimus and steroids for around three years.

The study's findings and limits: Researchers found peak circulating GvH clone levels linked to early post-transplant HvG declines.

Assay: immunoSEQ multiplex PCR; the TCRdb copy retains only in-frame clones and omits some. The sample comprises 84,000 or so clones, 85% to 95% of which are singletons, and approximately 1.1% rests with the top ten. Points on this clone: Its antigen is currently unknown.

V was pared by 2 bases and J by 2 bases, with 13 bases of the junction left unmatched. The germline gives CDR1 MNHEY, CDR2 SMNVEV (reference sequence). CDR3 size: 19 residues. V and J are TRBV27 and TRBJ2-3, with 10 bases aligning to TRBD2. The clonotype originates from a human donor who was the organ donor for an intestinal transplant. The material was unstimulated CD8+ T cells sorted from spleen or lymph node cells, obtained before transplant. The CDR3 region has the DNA TGTGCCAGCAGTTTAAGTATGGCCCTAGCGGGAGACCACACAGATACGCAGTATTTT. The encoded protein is CASSLSMALAGDHTDTQYF.